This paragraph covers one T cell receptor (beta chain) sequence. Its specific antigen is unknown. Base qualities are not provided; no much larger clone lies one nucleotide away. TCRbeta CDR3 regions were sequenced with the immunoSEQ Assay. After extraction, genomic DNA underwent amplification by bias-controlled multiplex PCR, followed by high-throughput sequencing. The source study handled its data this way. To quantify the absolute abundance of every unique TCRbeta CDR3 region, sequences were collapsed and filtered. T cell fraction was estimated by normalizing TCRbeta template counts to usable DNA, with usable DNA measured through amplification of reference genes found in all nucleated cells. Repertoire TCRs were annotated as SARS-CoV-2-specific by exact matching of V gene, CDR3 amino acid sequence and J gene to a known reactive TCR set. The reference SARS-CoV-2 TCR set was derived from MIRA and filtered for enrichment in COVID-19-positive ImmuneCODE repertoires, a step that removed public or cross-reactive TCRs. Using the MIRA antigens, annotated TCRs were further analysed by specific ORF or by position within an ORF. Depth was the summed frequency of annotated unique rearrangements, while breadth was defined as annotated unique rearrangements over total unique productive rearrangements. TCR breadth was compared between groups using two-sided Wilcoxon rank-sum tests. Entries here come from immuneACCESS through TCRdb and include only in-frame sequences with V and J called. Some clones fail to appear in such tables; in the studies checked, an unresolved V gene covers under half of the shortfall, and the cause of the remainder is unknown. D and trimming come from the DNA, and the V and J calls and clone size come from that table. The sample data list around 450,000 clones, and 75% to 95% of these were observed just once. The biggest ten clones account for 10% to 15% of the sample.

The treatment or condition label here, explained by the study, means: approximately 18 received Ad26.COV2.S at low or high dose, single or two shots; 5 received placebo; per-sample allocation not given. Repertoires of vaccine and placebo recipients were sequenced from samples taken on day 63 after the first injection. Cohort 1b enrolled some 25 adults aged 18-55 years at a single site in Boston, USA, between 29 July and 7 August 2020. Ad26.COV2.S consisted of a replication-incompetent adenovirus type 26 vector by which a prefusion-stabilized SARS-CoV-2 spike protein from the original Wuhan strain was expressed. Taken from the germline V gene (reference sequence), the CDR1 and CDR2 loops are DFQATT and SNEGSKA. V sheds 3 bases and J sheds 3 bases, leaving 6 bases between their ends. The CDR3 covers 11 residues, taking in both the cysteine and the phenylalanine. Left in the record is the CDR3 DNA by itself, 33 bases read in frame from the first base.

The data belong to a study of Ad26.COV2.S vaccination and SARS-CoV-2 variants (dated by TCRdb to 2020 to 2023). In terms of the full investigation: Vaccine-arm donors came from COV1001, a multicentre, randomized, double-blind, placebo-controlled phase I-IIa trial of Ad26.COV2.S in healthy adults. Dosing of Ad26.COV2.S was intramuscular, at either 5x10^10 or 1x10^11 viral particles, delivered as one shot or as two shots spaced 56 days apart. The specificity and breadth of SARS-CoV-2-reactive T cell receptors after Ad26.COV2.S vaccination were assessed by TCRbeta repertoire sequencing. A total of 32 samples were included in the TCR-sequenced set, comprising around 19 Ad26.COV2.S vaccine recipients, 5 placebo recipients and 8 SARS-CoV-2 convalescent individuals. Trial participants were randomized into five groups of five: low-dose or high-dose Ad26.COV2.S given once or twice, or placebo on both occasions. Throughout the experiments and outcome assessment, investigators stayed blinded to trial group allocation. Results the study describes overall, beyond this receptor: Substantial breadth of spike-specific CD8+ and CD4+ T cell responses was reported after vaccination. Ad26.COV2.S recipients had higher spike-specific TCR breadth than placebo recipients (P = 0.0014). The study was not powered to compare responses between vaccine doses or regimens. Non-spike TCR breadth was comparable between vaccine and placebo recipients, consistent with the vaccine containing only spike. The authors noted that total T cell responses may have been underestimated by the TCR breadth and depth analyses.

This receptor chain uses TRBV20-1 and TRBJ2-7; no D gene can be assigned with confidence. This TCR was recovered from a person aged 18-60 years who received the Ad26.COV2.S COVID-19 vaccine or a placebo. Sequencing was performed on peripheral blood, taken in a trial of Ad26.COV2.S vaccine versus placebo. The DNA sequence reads TGCAGTGCTAGTGGGGACTACGAGCAGTACTTC. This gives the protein CSASGDYEQYF.